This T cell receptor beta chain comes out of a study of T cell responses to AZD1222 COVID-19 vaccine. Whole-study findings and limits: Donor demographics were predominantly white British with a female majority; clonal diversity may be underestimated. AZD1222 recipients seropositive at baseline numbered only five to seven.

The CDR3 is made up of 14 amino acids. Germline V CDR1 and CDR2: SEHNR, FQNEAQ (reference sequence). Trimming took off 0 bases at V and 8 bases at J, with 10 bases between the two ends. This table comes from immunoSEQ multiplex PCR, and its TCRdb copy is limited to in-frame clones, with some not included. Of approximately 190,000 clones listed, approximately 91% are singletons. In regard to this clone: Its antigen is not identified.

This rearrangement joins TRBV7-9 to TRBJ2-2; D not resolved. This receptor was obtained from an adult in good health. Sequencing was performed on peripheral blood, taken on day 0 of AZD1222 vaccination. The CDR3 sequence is CASSLALVGGELFF. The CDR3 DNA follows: TGTGCCAGCAGCTTAGCCCTAGTAGGGGGGGAGCTGTTTTTT.